The 29 T cell receptor beta chains listed next were all sequenced from one sample in a study of T cell repertoires in cytomegalovirus infection. TCRdb re-analysed the reads in MiXCR, keeping a single row per CDR3 protein. The sample yields 150,000 to 200,000 distinct CDR3 sequences, approximately 14% seen once. The sequencing input was PBMCs. The origin of the receptors is a human donor in good health (CMV status not recorded). Some clones in this sample may be carry-over from other donors' samples.

A few counts support this clonotype. This CDR3 is CASSTPDGSYNEQFF. CDR3 DNA sequence: TGTGCCAGCAGCACCCCGGACGGCTCCTACAATGAGCAGTTCTTC. This rearrangement joins TRBV7-8 to TRBJ2-1; D not resolved. The V end was cut by 5 bases, the J end by 0 bases, with 11 bases between. CDR3 length: 15 residues. Per germline, CDR1 SGHVS and CDR2 FQNEAQ. The full variable domain, in which reference TRBV7-8 and TRBJ2-1 provide the parts outside the CDR3, is GAGVSQSPRYKVAKRGQDVALRCDPISGHVSLFWYQQALGQGPEFLTYFQNEAQLDKSGLPSDRFFAERPEGSVSTLKIQRTQQEDSAVYLCASSTPDGSYNEQFFGPGTRLTVL.

At least ten counts were recorded for this clonotype. The chain employs TRBV7-8 and TRBJ2-1; D not certain. The CDR3 consists of 12 residues. Trimming pared 5 bases from V and 6 bases from J, leaving 8 bases between. Germline lookup yields CDR1 SGHVS and CDR2 FQNEAQ. This CDR3 reads CASSAELNEQFF. The CDR3 nucleotides are TGTGCCAGCAGCGCGGAACTCAATGAGCAGTTCTTC.

This clonotype was seen only a few times. The chain employs TRBV7-9 and TRBJ2-4; D call uncertain. The CDR3 consists of 15 residues. From germline, CDR1 is SEHNR and CDR2 FQNEAQ (reference sequence). Trimming took 4 bases from V and 6 from J, leaving 16 bases between them. The chain's CDR3 is CASSWPGQNLNIQYF. The CDR3 DNA reads TGTGCCAGCAGCTGGCCCGGGCAGAATCTAAACATTCAGTACTTC. Using reference TRBV7-9 and TRBJ2-4 for the parts outside the CDR3, the full variable domain is DTGVSQNPRHKITKRGQNVTFRCDPISEHNRLYWYRQTLGQGPEFLTYFQNEAQLEKSRLLSDRFSAERPKGSFSTLEIQRTEQGDSAMYLCASSWPGQNLNIQYFGAGTRLSVL.

This clonotype was seen repeatedly, ten times or more. The chain has TRBV7-8 and TRBJ2-7; 9 bases agree with TRBD1. V shed 4 bases, J shed 4 bases, and the junction held 8 bases outside the gene matches. Germline values: CDR1 SGHVS, CDR2 FQNEAQ. The CDR3 sequence is 15 residues long. CDR3 DNA: TGTGCCAGCAGCTCCGGGGGGACAGGGAGGTACGAGCAGTACTTC. It translates to CASSSGGTGRYEQYF.

The gene calls are TRBV6-1 and TRBJ2-2; no definite D call. There are 12 residues in the CDR3. Germline CDR1 is MNHNS and CDR2 is SASEGT. With 6 bases removed from V and 8 bases from J, the gap between germline ends came to 10 bases. Written as DNA, the CDR3 is TGTGCCAGCAGCGTAGTTGGGGGGGAGCTGTTTTTT. This translates into CASSVVGGELFF.

At least ten counts were recorded for this clonotype. V gene TRBV7-2 combines with J gene TRBJ2-5; tentative D call: TRBD1 (7 bases). The CDR3 consists of 16 residues. Trimming pared 1 base from V and 1 base from J, leaving 13 bases between. CDR1 and CDR2 from the germline V gene are SGHTA and FQGNSA. CDR3 region: CASSLGGDRIQETQYF. As DNA, the CDR3 is TGTGCCAGCAGCTTAGGGGGGGACAGAATCCAAGAGACCCAGTACTTC. Full variable domain (missing parts from reference TRBV7-2 and TRBJ2-5): GAGVSQSPSNKVTEKGKDVELRCDPISGHTALYWYRQSLGQGLEFLIYFQGNSAPDKSGLPSDRFSAERTGGSVSTLTIQRTQQEDSAVYLCASSLGGDRIQETQYFGPGTRLLVL.

V is TRBV29-1 and J is TRBJ2-1; no clear D. CDR1 is SQVTM and CDR2 is ANQGSEA in the germline V gene. V shed 0 bases and J shed 9 bases, with 3 bases lying between them. The CDR3 covers 10 residues. The CDR3 coding sequence is TGCAGCGTTGAAGAAGGTGAGCAGTTCTTC. Protein sequence: CSVEEGEQFF.

This chain connects TRBV6-5 to TRBJ2-1; TRBD2 agrees at 10 bases. The V segment lost 6 bases and the J segment 4 bases; nucleotides outside the gene matches: 3. There are 14 residues in the CDR3. Per germline, CDR1 MNHEY and CDR2 SVGAGI. The CDR3 sequence is CASRVSGRYNEQFF. The CDR3 nucleotides read TGTGCCAGCAGGGTTAGCGGGAGGTACAATGAGCAGTTCTTC.

This clonotype occurred many times. The chain uses TRBV7-2 and TRBJ1-4; D gene uncertain. Trimming took 4 bases from V and 0 from J, leaving 9 bases between them. The germline V gene has CDR1 SGHTA and CDR2 FQGNSA. The CDR3 is 15 amino acids. CDR3 nucleotide sequence: TGTGCCAGCAGCTCCAGACTTTCAACTAATGAAAAACTGTTTTTT. The encoded protein is CASSSRLSTNEKLFF.

This clonotype has at least ten counts. The rearrangement links TRBV7-8 to TRBJ1-2; D gene uncertain. Germline lookup yields CDR1 SGHVS and CDR2 FQNEAQ. The V gene lost 2 bases and the J gene lost 5 bases, with 15 bases spanning the gap. The CDR3 extends over 15 amino acids. Written as DNA, the CDR3 is TGTGCCAGCAGCTTAAGACCTCAGGCTTATTATGGCTACACCTTC. Its translation: CASSLRPQAYYGYTF.

This clonotype was recorded a few times. The CDR3 sequence: CASSPWRGPSYEQYF. CDR3 sequence (DNA): TGTGCCAGCTCACCATGGAGGGGCCCCTCCTACGAGCAGTACTTC. The rearrangement joins TRBV18 to TRBJ2-7, with D possibly being TRBD2 (6 bases). Germline V gene lookup returns CDR1 KGHSH and CDR2 LQKENI. The V gene lost 2 bases and the J gene lost 0 bases, with 11 bases spanning the gap. There are 15 residues in the CDR3. The full variable domain, with the rest looked up from reference TRBV18 and TRBJ2-7, is NAGVMQNPRHLVRRRGQEARLRCSPMKGHSHVYWYRQLPEEGLKFMVYLQKENIIDESGMPKERFSAEFPKEGPSILRIQQVVRGDSAAYFCASSPWRGPSYEQYFGPGTRLTVT.

In the case of this clonotype: This may be a read error: a much more frequent sequence differs by one nucleotide. This chain uses TRBV10-3 with TRBJ1-1; D call uncertain. CDR1 ENHRY and CDR2 SYGVKD come from the germline V gene. Trimming cost V 4 bases and J 6 bases, with 15 bases left between them. This CDR3 contains 14 residues. This CDR3 reads CAISVNGLNPEAFF. The CDR3, as DNA: TGTGCCATCAGTGTAAATGGTCTGAATCCTGAAGCTTTCTTT.

This clonotype occurred a few times. The chain recombines TRBV27 with TRBJ1-3, with D possibly being TRBD1 (5 bases). There are 13 residues in the CDR3. The germline V gene encodes CDR1 MNHEY and CDR2 SMNVEV (reference sequence). The V end was cut by 7 bases, the J end by 4 bases, with 11 bases between. CDR3 in DNA: TGTGCCAGCACCACAGGCGGCGGAAACACCATATATTTT. Its protein is CASTTGGGNTIYF.

The table lists this clonotype with many counts. The CDR3 end shows no conserved phenylalanine or tryptophan, and so a read error is likely. The DNA is omitted, as the CDR3 cannot be located on it reliably, and the CDR3 follows TCRdb's listing. The chain combines TRBV5-1 with TRBJ1-2; the listed D gene, TRBD1, was not tested against the DNA. The CDR3 spans 12 amino acids, including both terminal residues. Germline V gives CDR1 SGHRS, CDR2 YFSETQ. CDR3 residues: CASSEGTGSSAI.

The chain links TRBV7-9 to TRBJ2-5, with TRBD2 matching 8 bases. Germline V gene lookup returns CDR1 SEHNR and CDR2 FQNEAQ (reference sequence). The CDR3 totals 15 residues. V gave up 5 bases and J gave up 1 base; unmatched junction bases: 6. CDR3 region: CASSQSGGAQETQYF. The CDR3 region has the DNA TGTGCCAGCAGCCAATCGGGAGGGGCCCAAGAGACCCAGTACTTC.

This clonotype was seen a few times. The chain employs TRBV7-9 and TRBJ1-2, with a weak D call TRBD1 (6 bases). The germline V gene has CDR1 SEHNR and CDR2 FQNEAQ (reference sequence). The V and J ends lost 5 bases and 3 bases respectively, with 16 bases between them. The CDR3 extends over 15 amino acids. CDR3 protein: CASSTTRTAYYGYTF. CDR3 nucleotide sequence: TGTGCCAGCAGCACGACAAGGACAGCGTACTATGGCTACACCTTC.

This clonotype has just a few counts. This rearrangement joins TRBV5-6 to TRBJ1-3; maybe TRBD1 (6 bases). The CDR3 extends over 16 amino acids. Germline CDR1 reads SGHDT; CDR2 reads YYEEEE. V gave up 5 bases and J gave up 2 bases, with 17 bases separating them. CDR3: CASSPSHRAAGNTIYF. The DNA of the CDR3 is TGTGCCAGCAGTCCGTCGCACAGGGCGGCTGGAAACACCATATATTTT.

The table lists this clonotype with a few counts. The CDR3 sequence: CATTPNLAKNIQYF. The CDR3 bases are TGTGCCACCACCCCAAACCTAGCCAAAAACATTCAGTACTTC. The chain carries TRBV15 and TRBJ2-4; no definite D call. The CDR3 is made up of 14 amino acids. Germline assignment: CDR1 LNHNV and CDR2 YYDKDF (reference sequence). V lost 7 bases, J lost 0 bases, and 10 bases lay in between.

This clonotype was recorded a few times. The V and J genes are TRBV2 and TRBJ2-5; 7 positions agree with TRBD2. This CDR3 has 14 residues. J gave up 4 bases and V 7 bases, and 9 bases lay outside the gene matches. Germline lookup yields CDR1 SNHLY and CDR2 FYNNEI. For the CDR3, the DNA is TGTGCCAGCACCGTTGGAGGGAGGGCAGAGACCCAGTACTTC. Translation: CASTVGGRAETQYF.

The V gene is TRBV6-5, the J gene TRBJ2-5; a possible D gene is TRBD1 (6 bases). CDR3 size: 12 residues. Germline CDR1 MNHEY, CDR2 SVGAGI. Trimming shortened V by 4 bases and J by 10 bases, and 13 bases separated the two germline ends. The chain's CDR3 is CASSFVTGDQYF. The CDR3 region has the DNA TGTGCCAGCAGTTTCGTGACAGGCGACCAGTACTTC.

The table lists this clonotype with a few counts. The chain combines TRBV20-1 with TRBJ2-1; either TRBD1 or TRBD2 may supply D (6 bases each). The CDR3 contains 15 residues. V lost 0 bases and J lost 6, with 15 bases in between. Looked up from germline, CDR1 is DFQATT and CDR2 is SNEGSKA (reference sequence). CDR3 residues: CSARDTGAVFNEQFF. Here the CDR3 DNA reads TGCAGTGCTAGAGATACGGGGGCCGTTTTCAATGAGCAGTTCTTC.

This clonotype appeared many times. The CDR3 reads CASSSPRSEQFF. CDR3 DNA sequence: TGTGCCAGCAGCTCCCCCAGGAGTGAGCAGTTCTTC. The V call is TRBV7-2, the J call TRBJ2-1; D uncertain. This CDR3 comprises 12 residues. Germline assignment: CDR1 SGHTA and CDR2 FQGNSA. Trimming stripped 4 bases from V and 9 bases from J, with 10 bases between.

Ten or more counts support this clonotype. The V and J genes are TRBV10-3 and TRBJ1-6; D ambiguous. V lost 3 bases to trimming and J lost 8 bases, with 11 bases between them. Germline values: CDR1 ENHRY, CDR2 SYGVKD. This CDR3 is 14 amino acids long. CDR3 in DNA: TGTGCCATCAGTGAAAAAGGGTTTGATTCACCCCTCCACTTT. Protein product: CAISEKGFDSPLHF.

This clonotype has a count of ten or more. The chain has TRBV7-2 and TRBJ1-5; 9 nucleotides agree with TRBD1. With V trimmed by 5 bases and J by 4 bases, 3 bases remained unmatched. Germline-derived CDR1 and CDR2 are SGHTA and FQGNSA. The CDR3 is 14 residues long. The CDR3 nucleotides read TGTGCCAGCAGCAAGACAGGGGGTAATCAGCCCCAGCATTTT. This codes for CASSKTGGNQPQHF.

In regard to this clonotype: The junction and the germline gene differ at one end; a read error may be behind it. The V gene is TRBV29-1, the J gene TRBJ1-5; D is uncertain. The CDR3 length is 14 residues. In germline, CDR1 is SQVTM, CDR2 ANQGSEA. The CDR3 region has the DNA TGCAGCGTTTCCGACGGATTAAGCAATCAGCCCCTGCATTTT. This gives the protein CSVSDGLSNQPLHF.

This clonotype came up a few times. An end of the junction differs from the germline gene, which may be a read error. This sequence joins TRBV3-1 and TRBJ2-1, with D possibly matching TRBD2 (5 bases). The CDR3 totals 13 residues. Germline CDR1 and CDR2: LGHDT and YNNKEL (reference sequence). CDR3 sequence reads: CASSRGEYIEQFF. CDR3 in DNA: TGTGCCAGCAGCCGGGGAGAATACATTGAGCAGTTCTTC.

The genes are TRBV28 and TRBJ1-2; 7 positions match TRBD1. With 6 bases clipped from V and 7 bases from J, the junction kept 14 bases outside the gene matches. CDR1 MDHEN and CDR2 SYDVKM come from the germline V gene. This CDR3 has 15 residues. The CDR3 coding sequence is TGTGCCAGCAGCCCAAAGGGACAGACTGTGGGTGGCTACACCTTC. Translation gives CASSPKGQTVGGYTF.

Ten or more counts support this clonotype. The chain has TRBV28 and TRBJ1-5, with 7 bases matching TRBD1. There are 16 residues in the CDR3. V was pared by 6 bases and J by 7 bases, with 15 bases of the junction left unmatched. Germline V gene sequence: CDR1 MDHEN, CDR2 SYDVKM. The CDR3 sequence: CASSRGGTASRQPQHF. CDR3 sequence (DNA): TGTGCCAGCAGCCGAGGGGGGACAGCTTCCCGGCAGCCCCAGCATTTT.

This clonotype has only a few counts. The V and J genes are TRBV2 and TRBJ2-6, with 7 bases lining up with TRBD1. The CDR3 length is 17 residues. The junction had 7 bases not matched to a gene; V was cut back by 3 bases and J by 2 bases. Germline-derived CDR1 and CDR2 are SNHLY and FYNNEI. The CDR3 DNA is TGTGCCAGCAGTGATGTAACAGGGGTCGCTGGGGCCAACGTCCTGACTTTC. This translates into CASSDVTGVAGANVLTF.